The clone carrying this T cell receptor beta chain was seen more than once but under ten times. This entry belongs to a study of molecular identifiers for immune sequencing clone quantification. From the PCR reads, TCRdb called clonotypes with MiXCR, one entry per CDR3 protein. The data hold roughly 320,000 distinct CDR3 sequences, with roughly 24% observed a single time. This CDR3 has 14 amino acids. The receptor was derived from a human donor in good health. Some libraries in this study had Jurkat cell RNA spiked in. The chain combines TRBV21-1 with TRBJ2-5; the table's D call TRBD1 went unverified against the DNA. TRBV21-1 constitutes a pseudogene. Sequences were obtained from naive CD8+ T cells from blood, with Jurkat cell RNA spiked in. Subset specified: FACS-sorted CD8+CD4-CCR7+CD45RA+ naive T cells. CDR3 sequence (DNA): TGTGCCAGGGTACCGAAAGGGGTCAGAGAGACCCAGTACTTC. Translation gives CARVPKGVRETQYF.